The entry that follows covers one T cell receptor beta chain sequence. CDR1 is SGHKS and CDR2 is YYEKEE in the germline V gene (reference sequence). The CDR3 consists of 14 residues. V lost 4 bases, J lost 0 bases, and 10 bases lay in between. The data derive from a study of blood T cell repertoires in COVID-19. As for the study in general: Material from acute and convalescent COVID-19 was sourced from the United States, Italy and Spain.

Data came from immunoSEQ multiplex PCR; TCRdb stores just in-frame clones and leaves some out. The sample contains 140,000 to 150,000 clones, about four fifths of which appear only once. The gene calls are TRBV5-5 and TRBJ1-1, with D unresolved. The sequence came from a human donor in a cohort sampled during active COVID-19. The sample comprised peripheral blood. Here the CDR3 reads CASSHSNLNTEAFF. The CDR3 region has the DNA TGTGCCAGCAGCCACAGCAATCTGAACACTGAAGCTTTCTTT. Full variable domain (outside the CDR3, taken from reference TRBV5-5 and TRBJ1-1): DAGVTQSPTHLIKTRGQQVTLRCSPISGHKSVSWYQQVLGQGPQFIFQYYEKEERGRGNFPDRFSARQFPNYSSELNVNALLLGDSALYLCASSHSNLNTEAFFGQGTRLTVV.